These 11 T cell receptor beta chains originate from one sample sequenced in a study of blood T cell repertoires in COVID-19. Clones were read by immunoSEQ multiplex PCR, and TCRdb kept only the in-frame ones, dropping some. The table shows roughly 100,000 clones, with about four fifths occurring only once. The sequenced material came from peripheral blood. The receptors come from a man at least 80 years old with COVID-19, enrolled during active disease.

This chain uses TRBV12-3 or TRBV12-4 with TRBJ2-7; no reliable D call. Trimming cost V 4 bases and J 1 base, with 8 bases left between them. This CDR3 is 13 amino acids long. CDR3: CASSYSQSYEQYF. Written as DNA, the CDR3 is TGTGCCAGCAGTTATTCCCAATCCTACGAGCAGTACTTC.

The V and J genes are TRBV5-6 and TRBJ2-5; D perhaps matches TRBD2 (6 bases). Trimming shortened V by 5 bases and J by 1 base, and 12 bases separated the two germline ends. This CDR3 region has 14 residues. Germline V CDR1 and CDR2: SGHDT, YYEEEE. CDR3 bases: TGTGCCAGCAGTCGGTCTAGCGTCCAAGAGACCCAGTACTTC. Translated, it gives CASSRSSVQETQYF.

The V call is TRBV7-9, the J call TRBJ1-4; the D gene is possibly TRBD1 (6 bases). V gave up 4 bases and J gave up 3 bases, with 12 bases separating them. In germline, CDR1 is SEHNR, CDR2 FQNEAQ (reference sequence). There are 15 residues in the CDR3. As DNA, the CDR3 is TGTGCCAGCAGCTCAGGGGTGGGCCCTAATGAAAAACTGTTTTTT. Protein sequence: CASSSGVGPNEKLFF.

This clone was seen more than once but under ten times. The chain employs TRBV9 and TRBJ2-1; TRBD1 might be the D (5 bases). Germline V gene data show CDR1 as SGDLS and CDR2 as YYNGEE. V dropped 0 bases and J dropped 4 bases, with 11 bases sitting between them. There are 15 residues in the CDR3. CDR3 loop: CASSVGQGSYNEQFF. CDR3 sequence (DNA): TGTGCCAGCAGCGTAGGTCAGGGCAGTTACAATGAGCAGTTCTTC.

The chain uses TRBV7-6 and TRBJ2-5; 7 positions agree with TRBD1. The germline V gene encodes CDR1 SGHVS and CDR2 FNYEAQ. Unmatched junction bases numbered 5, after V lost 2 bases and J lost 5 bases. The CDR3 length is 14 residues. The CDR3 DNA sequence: TGTGCCAGCAGCTTACAAGGGGGCGGGGAGACCCAGTACTTC. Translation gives CASSLQGGGETQYF. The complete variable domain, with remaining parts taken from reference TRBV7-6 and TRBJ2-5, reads GAGVSQSPRYKVTKRGQDVALRCDPISGHVSLYWYRQALGQGPEFLTYFNYEAQQDKSGLPNDRFSAERPEGSISTLTIQRTEQRDSAMYRCASSLQGGGETQYFGPGTRLLVL.

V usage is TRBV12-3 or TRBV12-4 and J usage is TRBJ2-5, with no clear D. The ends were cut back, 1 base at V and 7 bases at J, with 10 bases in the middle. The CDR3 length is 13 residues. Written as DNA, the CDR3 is TGTGCCAGCAGTTTAGGGCTTATGGTGACCCAGTACTTC. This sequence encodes CASSLGLMVTQYF.

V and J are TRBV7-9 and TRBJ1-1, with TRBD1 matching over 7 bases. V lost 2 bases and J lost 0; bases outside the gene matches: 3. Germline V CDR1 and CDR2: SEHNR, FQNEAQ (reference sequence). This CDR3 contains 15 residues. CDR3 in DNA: TGTGCCAGCAGCTTACCGGGACAGCTGAACACTGAAGCTTTCTTT. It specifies CASSLPGQLNTEAFF.

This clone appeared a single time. The CDR3 sequence: CASRYLGTGVGNQPQHF. CDR3 nucleotide sequence: TGTGCCAGCAGGTATCTCGGGACAGGGGTAGGCAATCAGCCCCAGCATTTT. The chain has TRBV2 and TRBJ1-5; 10 bases align to TRBD1. V was pared by 6 bases and J by 2 bases, with 10 bases of the junction left unmatched. The germline CDR1 and CDR2 sequences are SNHLY and FYNNEI. The CDR3 covers 17 residues.

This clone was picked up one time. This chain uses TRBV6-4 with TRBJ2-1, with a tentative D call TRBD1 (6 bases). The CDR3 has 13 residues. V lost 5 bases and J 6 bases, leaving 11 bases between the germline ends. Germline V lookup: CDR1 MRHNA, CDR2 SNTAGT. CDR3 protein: CASSMDSFNEQFF. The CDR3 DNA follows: TGTGCCAGCAGTATGGACAGCTTCAATGAGCAGTTCTTC.

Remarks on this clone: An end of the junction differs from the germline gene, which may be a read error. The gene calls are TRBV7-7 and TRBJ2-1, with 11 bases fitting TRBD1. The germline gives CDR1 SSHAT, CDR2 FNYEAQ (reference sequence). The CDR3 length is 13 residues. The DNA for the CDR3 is TGTGCTAGCAGTCCGGACAGGGGGCCTGAGCAGTTCTTC. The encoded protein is CASSPDRGPEQFF.

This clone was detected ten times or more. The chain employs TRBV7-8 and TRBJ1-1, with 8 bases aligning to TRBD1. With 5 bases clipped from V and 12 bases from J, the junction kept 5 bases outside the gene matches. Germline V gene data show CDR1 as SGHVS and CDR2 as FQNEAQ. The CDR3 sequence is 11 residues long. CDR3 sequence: CASSLDRGPFF. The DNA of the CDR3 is TGTGCCAGCAGCCTTGACAGGGGTCCTTTCTTT.